The entry that follows covers one T cell receptor beta chain sequence. CDR3 length: 11 residues. Losses at the gene ends were 1 base for V and 9 bases for J; bases not matched to a gene: 1. Germline-derived CDR1 and CDR2 are SGHDT and YYEEEE. These data come from a study of identical twins. After template switching added a universal primer site, the resulting cDNA carried unique molecular identifiers. Via MiXCR, TCRdb re-called the 5' RACE reads, giving one row per CDR3 protein. The repertoire holds about 470,000 distinct CDR3 sequences, around 24% seen once, with around 3% in the top ten. These same records also appear under a second study, on T cells expressing NK-cell markers. That publication notes: Seven donors tested HCMV-seropositive and one tested seronegative among the eight sequenced.

The rearrangement joins TRBV5-6 to TRBJ2-7; 7 nucleotides agree with TRBD2. The material sequenced was CD4+ T cells sorted from blood. The clonotype comes from a woman between 18 and 30 years old in good health. This CDR3 is CASSLRGGQYF. CDR3 sequence (DNA): TGTGCCAGCAGCTTGCGCGGGGGGCAGTACTTC.